The 4 T cell receptor beta chains listed next were all sequenced from one sample in a study of response to subunit inactivated influenza vaccine. TCRdb reanalysed the RT-PCR reads using MiXCR and keeps one entry per CDR3 protein. Of hundreds of thousands of distinct CDR3 sequences detected, less than 20% appear once; the ten largest clones hold roughly 11%. The sample consisted of PBMCs from blood, taken roughly 12 days after vaccination. These receptors were taken from a man aged 45 to 65 who received an inactivated influenza vaccine.

This clonotype has a count of ten or more. The CDR3 here is CASSADRGRSPLHF. DNA of the CDR3: TGTGCCAGCAGCGCGGACAGGGGGCGATCACCCCTCCACTTT. V gene TRBV5-6 combines with J gene TRBJ1-6, with 11 bases aligning to TRBD1. From germline, CDR1 is SGHDT and CDR2 YYEEEE. CDR3 length: 14 residues. J gave up 10 bases and V 4 bases, and 4 bases lay outside the gene matches.

The chain uses TRBV10-1 and TRBJ2-3, with 8 bases fitting TRBD2. Germline CDR1 reads WNHNN; CDR2 reads SYGVQD (reference sequence). The CDR3 is 17 residues long. The V gene end was trimmed by 5 bases and the J gene end by 5 bases; junction bases not matched to a gene: 15. The CDR3 sequence: CASSLLNPSGPGDTQYF. As DNA, the CDR3 is TGCGCCAGCAGTTTACTAAACCCTAGCGGGCCGGGAGATACGCAGTATTTT.

The chain uses TRBV5-2 and TRBJ1-1. TRBV5-2 is tagged as a pseudogene. The CDR3 sequence is 13 residues long. This CDR3 is CASQRSGGTEAFF. CDR3 DNA: TGTGCCAGCCAGCGGTCCGGAGGCACTGAAGCTTTCTTT.

This clonotype turned up a few times. V is TRBV28 and J is TRBJ2-1; D is uncertain. The CDR3 runs to 18 residues. The germline V and J ends were trimmed by 3 bases and 0 bases, with 18 bases remaining between them. Germline V gene sequence: CDR1 MDHEN, CDR2 SYDVKM. The CDR3 here is CASSLEGWTTSSYNEQFF. The CDR3 region has the DNA TGTGCCAGCAGTTTGGAAGGGTGGACCACGAGCTCCTACAATGAGCAGTTCTTC.